This TCR beta chain originates from a study of OX40 agonist ivuxolimab in advanced cancers. For the study at large: Ivuxolimab, an agonist antibody against OX40 (CD134), was given to patients.

This CDR3 is built from 14 residues. Trimming took 1 base from V and 7 from J, leaving 11 bases between them. Looked up from germline, CDR1 is ENHRY and CDR2 is SYGVKD. Sequencing used immunoSEQ multiplex PCR; TCRdb keeps in-frame clones, though not all of them. In the table there are roughly 70,000 clones, approximately 90% of which are singletons. This specimen consisted of CD4+ or CD8+ T cells sorted from blood, obtained in a trial of the OX40 agonist ivuxolimab. The chain carries TRBV10-3 and TRBJ1-5; possibly TRBD1 for D (5 bases). The receptor comes from an adult with an advanced solid tumor such as melanoma, head and neck, liver or kidney cancer. The CDR3 protein is CAISEFPGMQPQHF. CDR3 nucleotides: TGTGCCATCAGTGAGTTCCCAGGGATGCAGCCCCAGCATTTT.